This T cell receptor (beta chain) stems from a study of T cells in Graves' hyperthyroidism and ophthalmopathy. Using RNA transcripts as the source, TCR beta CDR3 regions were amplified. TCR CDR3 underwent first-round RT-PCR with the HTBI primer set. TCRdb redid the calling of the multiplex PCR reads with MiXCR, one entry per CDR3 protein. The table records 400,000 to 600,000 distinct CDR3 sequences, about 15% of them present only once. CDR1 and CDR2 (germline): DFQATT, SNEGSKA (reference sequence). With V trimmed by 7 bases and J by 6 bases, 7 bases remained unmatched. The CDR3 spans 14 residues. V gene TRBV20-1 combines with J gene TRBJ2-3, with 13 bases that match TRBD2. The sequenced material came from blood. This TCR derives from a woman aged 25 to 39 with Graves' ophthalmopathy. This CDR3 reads CSGGTSGMTDTQYF. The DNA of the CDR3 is TGCAGTGGGGGGACTAGCGGGATGACGGATACGCAGTATTTT.